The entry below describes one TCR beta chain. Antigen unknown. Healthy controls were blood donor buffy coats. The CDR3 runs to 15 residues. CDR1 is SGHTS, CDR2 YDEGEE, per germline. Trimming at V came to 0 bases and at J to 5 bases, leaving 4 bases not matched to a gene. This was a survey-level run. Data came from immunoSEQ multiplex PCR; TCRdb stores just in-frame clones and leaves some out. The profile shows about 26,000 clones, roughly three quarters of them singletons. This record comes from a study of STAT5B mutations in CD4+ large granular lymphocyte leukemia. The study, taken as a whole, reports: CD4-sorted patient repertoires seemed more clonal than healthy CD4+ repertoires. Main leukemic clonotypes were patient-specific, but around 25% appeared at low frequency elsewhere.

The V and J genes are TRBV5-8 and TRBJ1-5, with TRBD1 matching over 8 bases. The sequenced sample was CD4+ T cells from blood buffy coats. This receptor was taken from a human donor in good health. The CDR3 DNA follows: TGTGCCAGCAGCTTGGGGTCGACAGGGGATCAGCCCCAGCATTTT. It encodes CASSLGSTGDQPQHF. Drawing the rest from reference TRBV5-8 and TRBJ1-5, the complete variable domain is EAGVTQSPTHLIKTRGQQATLRCSPISGHTSVYWYQQALGLGLQFLLWYDEGEERNRGNFPPRFSGRQFPNYSSELNVNALELEDSALYLCASSLGSTGDQPQHFGDGTRLSIL.